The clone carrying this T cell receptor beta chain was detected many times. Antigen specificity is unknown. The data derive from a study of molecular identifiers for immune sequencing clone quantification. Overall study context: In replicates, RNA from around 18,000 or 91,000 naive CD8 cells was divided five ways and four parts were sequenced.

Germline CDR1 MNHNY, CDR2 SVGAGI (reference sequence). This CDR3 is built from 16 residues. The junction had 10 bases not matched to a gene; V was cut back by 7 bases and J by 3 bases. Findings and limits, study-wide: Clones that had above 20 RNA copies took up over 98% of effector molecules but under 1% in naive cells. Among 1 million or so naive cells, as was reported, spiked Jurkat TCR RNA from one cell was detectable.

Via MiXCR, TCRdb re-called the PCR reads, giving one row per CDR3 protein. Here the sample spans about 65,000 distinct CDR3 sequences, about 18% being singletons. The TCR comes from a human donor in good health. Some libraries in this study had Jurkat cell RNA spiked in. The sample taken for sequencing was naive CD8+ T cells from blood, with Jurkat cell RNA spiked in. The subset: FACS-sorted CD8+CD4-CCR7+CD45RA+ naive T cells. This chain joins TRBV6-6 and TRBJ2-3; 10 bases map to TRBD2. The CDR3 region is CASMVLAGVLTDTQYF. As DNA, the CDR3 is TGTGCCAGCATGGTTCTAGCGGGAGTTTTAACAGATACGCAGTATTTT.